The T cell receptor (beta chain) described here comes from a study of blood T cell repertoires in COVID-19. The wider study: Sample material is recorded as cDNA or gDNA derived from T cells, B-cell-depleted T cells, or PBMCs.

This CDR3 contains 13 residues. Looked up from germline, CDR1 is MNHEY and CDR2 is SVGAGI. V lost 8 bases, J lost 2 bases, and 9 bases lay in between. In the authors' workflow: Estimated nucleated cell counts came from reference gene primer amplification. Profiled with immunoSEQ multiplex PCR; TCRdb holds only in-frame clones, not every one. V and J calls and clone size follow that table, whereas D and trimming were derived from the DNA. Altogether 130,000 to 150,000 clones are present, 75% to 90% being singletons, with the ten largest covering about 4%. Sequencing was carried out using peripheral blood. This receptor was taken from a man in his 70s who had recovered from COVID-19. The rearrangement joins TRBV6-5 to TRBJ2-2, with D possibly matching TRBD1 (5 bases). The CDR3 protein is CASPGHNTGELFF. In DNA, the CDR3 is TGTGCCAGCCCTGGACATAACACCGGGGAGCTGTTTTTT.